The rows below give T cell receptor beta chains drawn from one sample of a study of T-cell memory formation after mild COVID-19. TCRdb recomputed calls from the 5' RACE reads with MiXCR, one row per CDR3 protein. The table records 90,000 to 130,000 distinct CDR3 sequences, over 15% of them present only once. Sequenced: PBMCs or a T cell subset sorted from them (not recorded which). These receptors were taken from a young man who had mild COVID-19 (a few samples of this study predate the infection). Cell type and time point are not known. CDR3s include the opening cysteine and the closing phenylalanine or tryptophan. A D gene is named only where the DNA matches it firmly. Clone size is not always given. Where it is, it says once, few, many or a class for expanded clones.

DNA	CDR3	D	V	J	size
TGCAGTGCTGGAACTAGCGGACAAGAGACCCAGTACTTC	CSAGTSGQETQYF	TRBD2	TRBV20-1	TRBJ2-5	.
TGTGCCAGCAGCCTAGGACAGGGGGCGTGGGGAGATACGCAGTATTTT	CASSLGQGAWGDTQYF	TRBD1	TRBV7-9	TRBJ2-3	few
TGTGCCAGCAGCCAGACCGGGCTGAGGGGTGGCTACACCTTC	CASSQTGLRGGYTF	.	TRBV11-2	TRBJ1-2	.
TGTGCCAGCAGCCCGGGACTAGCGGGGTGGTACCAAGAGACCCAGTACTTC	CASSPGLAGWYQETQYF	TRBD2	TRBV2	TRBJ2-5	few
TGTGCCAGCAGCGCCTGGACAGGGACCTACGAGCAGTACTTC	CASSAWTGTYEQYF	TRBD1	TRBV5-4	TRBJ2-7	.
TGTGCCAGCAGCCCCGGGGAGTCCGAGCAGTACTTC	CASSPGESEQYF	.	TRBV7-2	TRBJ2-7	.
TGTGCCAGCAGCTTAACTCGGGGGGGAGAGACCCAGTACTTC	CASSLTRGGETQYF	TRBD2	TRBV7-9	TRBJ2-5	.
TGTGCCAGCGACGCCTCTGGGGCCAACGTCCTGACTTTC	CASDASGANVLTF	.	TRBV6-6	TRBJ2-6	few
TGCAGTGTATCCTCAGACAGGACTGAAGCTTTCTTT	CSVSSDRTEAFF	.	TRBV20-1	TRBJ1-1	.
TGTGCCAGCACCCCCACCGTGGCGGGAGATTCCTCCTACGAGCAGTACTTC	CASTPTVAGDSSYEQYF	TRBD2	TRBV6-5	TRBJ2-7	many
TGTGCCAGCAGCCCAGGGAATGAGCAGTTCTTC	CASSPGNEQFF	.	TRBV7-2	TRBJ2-1	many
TGTGCCACCAGTGATTACTCCCGGGGGCCTCCGAAACTGTTTTTT	CATSDYSRGPPKLFF	.	TRBV24-1	TRBJ1-4	few